This T cell receptor (beta chain) was found in a study of shared clonotypes between healthy human individuals. In the authors' workflow: From ImmunoSEQ came sequences covering only the junction and carrying no quality scores, so filtering differed. The assay was immunoSEQ multiplex PCR, and TCRdb's table has in-frame clones only and misses some. D and trimming come from the DNA, and the V and J calls and clone size come from that table. The table has around 2.1 million clones, about 94% seen once. Trimming removed 7 bases from V and 7 bases from J, with 21 bases in between. The CDR3 sequence is 14 residues long. Germline V gene sequence: CDR1 SGHDT, CDR2 YYEEEE. Of note for this clone: Its target is unknown.

Study findings and constraints: Roughly 5% of naive CD4 clonotypes were shared across a handful of donors. Non-shared clonotypes displayed generation probabilities falling below those of clonotypes present in all four donors.

Splitting the CD4+ cells yielded a CD45RA+ naive subset and a CD45RA-negative memory subset. The sequence derives from a man aged 18 to 30 in good health. Sequenced: naive CD4+ T cells sorted from blood. Subset given: CD45RA+ positively selected. The chain has TRBV5-6 and TRBJ2-7, with TRBD2 as a possible D gene (7 bases). In nucleotides, the CDR3 is TGTGCCAGCGGTGTCCGGGGGGCGCCGCGGGAGCAGTACTTC. Translating gives CASGVRGAPREQYF.